The sequence of this TCR beta chain was determined in a study of spatial heterogeneity in lung cancer. The germline gives CDR1 LGHDT, CDR2 YNNKEL (reference sequence). V was clipped by 0 bases and J by 3 bases, with 5 bases between them. This CDR3 spans 13 amino acids. This clonotype appeared many times. The antigen is unknown. Whole-study findings and limits: Mutation counts in tumors were tracked by counts of expanded intratumoral alpha and beta TCRs.

The time point was: sample taken at primary tumor resection. A single record per CDR3 protein comes from TCRdb applying MiXCR to the 5' RACE reads. The table records roughly 9,000 distinct CDR3 sequences, about 6% of them present only once. Specimen: lung tumor tissue, collected at surgery. The chain carries TRBV3-1 and TRBJ1-2; D gene uncertain. The sequence derives from a male donor with early-stage non-small cell lung cancer. The CDR3 bases are TGTGCCAGCAGCCAAGAAACACACTATGGCTACACCTTC. The encoded protein is CASSQETHYGYTF.